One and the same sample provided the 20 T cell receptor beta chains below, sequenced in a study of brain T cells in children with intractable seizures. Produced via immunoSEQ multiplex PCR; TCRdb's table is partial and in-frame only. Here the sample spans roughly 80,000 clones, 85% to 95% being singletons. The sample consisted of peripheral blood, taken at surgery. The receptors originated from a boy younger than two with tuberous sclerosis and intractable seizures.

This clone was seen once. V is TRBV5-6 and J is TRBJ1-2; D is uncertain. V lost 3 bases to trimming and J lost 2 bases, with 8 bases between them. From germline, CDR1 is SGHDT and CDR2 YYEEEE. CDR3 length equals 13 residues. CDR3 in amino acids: CASSSVGNYGYTF. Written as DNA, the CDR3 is TGTGCCAGCAGCTCCGTAGGGAACTATGGCTACACCTTC.

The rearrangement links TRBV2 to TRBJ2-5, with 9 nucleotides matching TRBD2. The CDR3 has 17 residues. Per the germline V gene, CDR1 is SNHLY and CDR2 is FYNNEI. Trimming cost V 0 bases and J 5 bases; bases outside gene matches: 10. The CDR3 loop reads CASSEARVLAGSETQYF. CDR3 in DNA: TGTGCCAGCAGTGAAGCGCGGGTGCTAGCGGGAAGCGAGACCCAGTACTTC.

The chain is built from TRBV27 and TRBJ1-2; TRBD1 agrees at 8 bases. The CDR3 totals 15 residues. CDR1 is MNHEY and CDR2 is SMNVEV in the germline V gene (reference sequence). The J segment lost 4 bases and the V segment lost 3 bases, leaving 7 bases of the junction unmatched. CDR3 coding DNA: TGTGCCAGCAGTTTCACGTCCGGGACAGGCTATGGCTACACCTTC. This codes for CASSFTSGTGYGYTF.

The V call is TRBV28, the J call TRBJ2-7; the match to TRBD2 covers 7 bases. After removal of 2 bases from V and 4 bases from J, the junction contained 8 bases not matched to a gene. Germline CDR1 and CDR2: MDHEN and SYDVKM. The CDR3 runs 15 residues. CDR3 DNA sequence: TGTGCCAGCAGTTTAGCTAGCGGAGTGGAGTACGAGCAGTACTTC. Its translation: CASSLASGVEYEQYF.

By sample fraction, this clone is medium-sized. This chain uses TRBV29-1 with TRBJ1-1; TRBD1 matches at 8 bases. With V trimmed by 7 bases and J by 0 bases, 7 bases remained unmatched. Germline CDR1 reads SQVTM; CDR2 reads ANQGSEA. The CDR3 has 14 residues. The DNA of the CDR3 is TGCAGCGCCTGGACAGGGTCCATGAACACTGAAGCTTTCTTT. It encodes CSAWTGSMNTEAFF. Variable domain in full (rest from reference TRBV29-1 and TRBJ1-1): SAVISQKPSRDICQRGTSLTIQCQVDSQVTMMFWYRQQPGQSLTLIATANQGSEATYESGFVIDKFPISRPNLTFSTLTVSNMSPEDSSIYLCSAWTGSMNTEAFFGQGTRLTVV.

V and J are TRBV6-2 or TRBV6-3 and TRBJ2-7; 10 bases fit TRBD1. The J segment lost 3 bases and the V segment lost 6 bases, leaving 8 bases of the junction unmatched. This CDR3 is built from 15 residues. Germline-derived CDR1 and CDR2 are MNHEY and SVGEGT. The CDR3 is CASSPSRTGGYEQYF. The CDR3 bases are TGTGCCAGCAGCCCATCACGGACAGGGGGCTACGAGCAGTACTTC.

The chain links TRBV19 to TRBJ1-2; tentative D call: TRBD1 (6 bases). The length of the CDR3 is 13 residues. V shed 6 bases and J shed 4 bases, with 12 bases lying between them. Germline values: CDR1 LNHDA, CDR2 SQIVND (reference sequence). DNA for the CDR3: TGTGCCAGTAGGGACAGCCCAGCCTATGGCTACACCTTC. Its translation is CASRDSPAYGYTF.

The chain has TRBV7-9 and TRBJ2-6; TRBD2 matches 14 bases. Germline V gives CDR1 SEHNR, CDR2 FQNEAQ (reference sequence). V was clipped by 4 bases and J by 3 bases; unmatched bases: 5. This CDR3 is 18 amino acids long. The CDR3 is CASSSSGLAGVGANVLTF. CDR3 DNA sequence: TGTGCCAGCAGCTCCTCGGGACTAGCGGGAGTTGGGGCCAACGTCCTGACTTTC.

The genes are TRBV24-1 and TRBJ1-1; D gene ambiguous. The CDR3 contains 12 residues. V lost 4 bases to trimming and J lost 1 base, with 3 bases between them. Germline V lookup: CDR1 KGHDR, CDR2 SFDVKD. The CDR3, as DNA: TGTGCCACCAGTGACAGGAACACTGAAGCTTTCTTT. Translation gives CATSDRNTEAFF.

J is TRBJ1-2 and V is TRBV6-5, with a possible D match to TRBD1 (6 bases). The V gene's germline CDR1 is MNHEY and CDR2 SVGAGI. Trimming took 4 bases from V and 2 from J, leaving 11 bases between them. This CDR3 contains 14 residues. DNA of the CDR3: TGTGCCAGCAGTTTGGTCAGGGGAAACTATGGCTACACCTTC. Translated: CASSLVRGNYGYTF.

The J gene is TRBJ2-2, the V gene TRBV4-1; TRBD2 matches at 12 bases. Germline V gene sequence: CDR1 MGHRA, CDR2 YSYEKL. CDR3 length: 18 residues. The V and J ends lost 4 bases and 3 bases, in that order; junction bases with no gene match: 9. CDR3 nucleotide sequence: TGCGCCAGCAGCCGCAAGACTAGCGGGAGAGGTCACACCGGGGAGCTGTTTTTT. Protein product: CASSRKTSGRGHTGELFF.

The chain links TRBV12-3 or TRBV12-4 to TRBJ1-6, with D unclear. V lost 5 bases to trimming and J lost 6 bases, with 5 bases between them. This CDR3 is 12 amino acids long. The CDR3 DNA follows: TGTGCCAGCAGTCTCCCTAATTCACCCCTCCACTTT. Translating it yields CASSLPNSPLHF.

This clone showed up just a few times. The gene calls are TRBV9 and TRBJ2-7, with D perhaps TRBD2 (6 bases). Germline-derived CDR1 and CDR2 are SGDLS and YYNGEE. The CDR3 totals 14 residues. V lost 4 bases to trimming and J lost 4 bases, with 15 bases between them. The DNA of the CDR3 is TGTGCCAGCAGCCCGGGACTGAACGATTACGAGCAGTACTTC. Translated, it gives CASSPGLNDYEQYF.

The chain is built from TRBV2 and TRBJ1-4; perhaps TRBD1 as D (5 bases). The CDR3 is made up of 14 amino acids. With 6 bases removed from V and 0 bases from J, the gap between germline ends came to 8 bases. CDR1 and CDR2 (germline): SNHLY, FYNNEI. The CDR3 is CASRGLSTNEKLFF. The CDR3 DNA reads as TGTGCCAGCAGGGGACTTTCAACTAATGAAAAACTGTTTTTT.

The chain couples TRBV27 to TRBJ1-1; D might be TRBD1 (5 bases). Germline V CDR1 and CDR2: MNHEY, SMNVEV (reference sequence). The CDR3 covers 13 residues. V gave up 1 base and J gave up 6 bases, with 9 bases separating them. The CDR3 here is CASSLWGGSEAFF. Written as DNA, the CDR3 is TGTGCCAGCAGTTTATGGGGCGGCTCTGAAGCTTTCTTT.

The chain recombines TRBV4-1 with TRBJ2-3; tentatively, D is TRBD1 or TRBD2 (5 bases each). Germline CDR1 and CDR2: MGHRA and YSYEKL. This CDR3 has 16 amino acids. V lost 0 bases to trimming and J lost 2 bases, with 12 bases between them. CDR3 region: CASSQEDGTHTDTQYF. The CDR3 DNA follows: TGCGCCAGCAGCCAAGAAGACGGGACCCACACAGATACGCAGTATTTT.

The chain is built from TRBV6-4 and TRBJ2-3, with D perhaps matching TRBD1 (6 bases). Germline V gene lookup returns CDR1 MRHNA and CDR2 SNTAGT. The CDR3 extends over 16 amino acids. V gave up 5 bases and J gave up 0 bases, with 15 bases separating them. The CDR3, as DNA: TGTGCCAGCAGTTCCGGGACATCGCCTAGCACAGATACGCAGTATTTT. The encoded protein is CASSSGTSPSTDTQYF.

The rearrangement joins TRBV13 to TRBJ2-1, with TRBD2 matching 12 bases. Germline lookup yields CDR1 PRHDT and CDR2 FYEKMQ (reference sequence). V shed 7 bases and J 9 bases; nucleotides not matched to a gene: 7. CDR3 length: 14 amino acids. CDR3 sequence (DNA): TGTGCCAGCATATTTTCTAGCGGGGGGGTTGAGCAGTTCTTC. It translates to CASIFSSGGVEQFF.

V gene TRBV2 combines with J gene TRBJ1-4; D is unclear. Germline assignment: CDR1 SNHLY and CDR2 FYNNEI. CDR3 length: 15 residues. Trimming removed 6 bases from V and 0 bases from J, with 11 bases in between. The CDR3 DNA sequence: TGTGCCAGCAGGAGTCGGGGTGCAACTAATGAAAAACTGTTTTTT. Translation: CASRSRGATNEKLFF.

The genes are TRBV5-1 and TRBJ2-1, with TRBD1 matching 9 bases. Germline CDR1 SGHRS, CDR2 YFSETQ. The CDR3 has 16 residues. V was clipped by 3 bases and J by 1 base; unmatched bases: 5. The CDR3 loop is CASSYAGTGSYNEQFF. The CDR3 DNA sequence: TGCGCCAGCAGCTACGCCGGGACAGGGTCCTACAATGAGCAGTTCTTC.